This T cell receptor (beta chain) derives from a study of early T cells in non-severe SARS-CoV-2 infection. Study at large: The sequenced material was bulk RNA from unsorted whole blood, and its chains were unpaired. The study's findings and limits: VDJdb matches were skewed toward anti-spike CD8 T cell responses.

This clonotype appeared a few times. The antigen remains undetermined. TCRdb redid the calling of the 5' RACE reads with MiXCR, one entry per CDR3 protein. The sample carries fewer than 80,000 distinct CDR3 sequences, approximately 9.2% recorded once. Germline CDR1 and CDR2: DFQATT and SNEGSKA (reference sequence). The CDR3 covers 12 residues. Trimming stripped 2 bases from V and 6 bases from J, with 11 bases between. The chain combines TRBV20-1 with TRBJ2-7; D is possibly TRBD2 (6 bases). The input for sequencing was whole blood, taken at baseline. This TCR derives from an adult who was a healthcare worker with PCR-confirmed SARS-CoV-2 infection or an uninfected control (not recorded which). This CDR3 is CSARRTTTEQYF. The CDR3, as DNA: TGCAGTGCTAGAAGGACTACCACCGAGCAGTACTTC.